This entry lists 3 T cell receptor beta chains sequenced from one sample in a study of T-cell reconstitution after alpha-beta-depleted transplantation in children. A library of TCRbeta sequences, prepared with unique molecular identifiers, was generated. Each CDR3 protein gets one entry after TCRdb re-called the PCR reads with MiXCR. The table lists about 250,000 distinct CDR3 sequences, 20% to 30% of them singletons. Sequenced here: PBMCs, mostly from graft donor cells, sampled 360 days after TCRalphabeta/CD19-depleted stem cell transplant. The receptors were gathered from a female patient between 2 and 15 years old who had a stem cell transplant for congenital amegakaryocytic thrombocytopenia, so the T cells may come from the graft donor.

The chain links TRBV5-4 to TRBJ1-2; D may be TRBD1 (5 bases). Germline lookup yields CDR1 SGHNT and CDR2 YYREEE (reference sequence). V was clipped by 0 bases and J by 4 bases, with 10 bases between them. The CDR3 has 14 residues. The CDR3 protein is CASSLGTSSYGYTF. CDR3 coding DNA: TGTGCCAGCAGCTTGGGGACAAGTAGCTATGGCTACACCTTC.

This clonotype was counted many times. V and J are TRBV12-3 or TRBV12-4 and TRBJ2-1; 11 positions match TRBD2. This CDR3 contains 13 residues. V trimming: 1 base; J trimming: 14 bases; junction bases outside the gene matches: 4. The CDR3 nucleotides read TGTGCCAGCAGTTTAGGGACTAGCGGGCCCAAGTTCTTC. Amino acids: CASSLGTSGPKFF.

The rearrangement links TRBV20-1 to TRBJ2-3; maybe TRBD1 (6 bases). Germline loops: CDR1 DFQATT, CDR2 SNEGSKA (reference sequence). The CDR3 runs to 14 residues. Between the trimmed V and J ends, which lost 1 base and 5 bases, there was a span of 13 bases. The CDR3 region has the DNA TGCAGTGCTAGAGGTCAGGGGAAGAGAGATACGCAGTATTTT. This sequence encodes CSARGQGKRDTQYF.